Below, 8 T cell receptor beta chains from the same sample are listed, as sequenced in a study of T cell responses to AZD1222 COVID-19 vaccine. Clones were read by immunoSEQ multiplex PCR, and TCRdb kept only the in-frame ones, dropping some. The table lists 130,000 to 150,000 clones, approximately 90% of them singletons. Sequenced material: peripheral blood, taken on day 0 of AZD1222 vaccination. Receptor source: an adult in good health.

This rearrangement joins TRBV7-9 to TRBJ2-3; D gene unclear. CDR1 and CDR2 from the germline V gene are SEHNR and FQNEAQ (reference sequence). The CDR3 runs 14 residues. With 5 bases removed from V and 0 bases from J, the gap between germline ends came to 9 bases. CDR3 DNA sequence: TGTGCCAGCAGCGTGTCTCGAAGCACAGATACGCAGTATTTT. As protein: CASSVSRSTDTQYF.

The chain uses TRBV3-1 (or the pseudogene TRBV3-2) and TRBJ2-2; D remains ambiguous. The germline V and J ends were trimmed by 3 bases and 6 bases, with 8 bases remaining between them. CDR1 LGHDT and CDR2 YNNKEL come from the germline V gene (reference sequence). This CDR3 contains 13 residues. The CDR3 is CASSQWSSGELFF. The CDR3 DNA follows: TGTGCCAGCAGCCAGTGGTCCTCCGGGGAGCTGTTTTTT.

The gene calls are TRBV18 and TRBJ2-7; TRBD1 or TRBD2 may be the D gene (5 bases each). The germline gives CDR1 KGHSH, CDR2 LQKENI. The CDR3 sequence is 13 residues long. Trimming removed 4 bases at V and 4 bases at J, with 11 bases between. The CDR3 region is CASSLLEGYEQYF. For the CDR3, the DNA is TGTGCCAGCTCACTACTCGAGGGGTACGAGCAGTACTTC.

This clone showed up just once. The chain employs TRBV28 and TRBJ2-5, with TRBD1 identical over 8 bases. Germline CDR1 is MDHEN and CDR2 is SYDVKM. The junction had 7 bases not matched to a gene; V was cut back by 5 bases and J by 2 bases. This CDR3 has 15 residues. The CDR3 sequence is CASSGRTGSQETQYF. CDR3 nucleotides: TGTGCCAGCAGTGGTAGGACAGGGAGTCAAGAGACCCAGTACTTC.

The DNA for the CDR3 is TGTGCCTGGAGTGTACGCGGGAGCCAGGTGGGTGAGCAGTACTTC. Translated, it gives CAWSVRGSQVGEQYF. This rearrangement joins TRBV30 to TRBJ2-7, with 7 positions matching TRBD2. The CDR3 has 15 amino acids. V lost 0 bases and J lost 7; bases outside the gene matches: 12. Per the germline V gene, CDR1 is GTSNPN and CDR2 is SVGIG (reference sequence). The whole variable domain, remainder taken from reference TRBV30 and TRBJ2-7, is SQTIHQWPATLVQPVGSPLSLECTVEGTSNPNLYWYRQAAGRGLQLLFYSVGIGQISSEVPQNLSASRPQDRQFILSSKKLLLSDSGFYLCAWSVRGSQVGEQYFGPGTRLTVT.

The chain couples TRBV7-2 to TRBJ2-3; D gene uncertain. The CDR3 covers 14 residues. Trimming took 0 bases from V and 1 from J, leaving 5 bases between them. From germline, CDR1 is SGHTA and CDR2 FQGNSA. The CDR3 DNA reads TGTGCCAGCAGCTTAGCGGGTCGCACAGATACGCAGTATTTT. The encoded protein is CASSLAGRTDTQYF.

V is TRBV5-1 and J is TRBJ1-6, with unresolved D. V lost 4 bases to trimming and J lost 0 bases, with 11 bases between them. Germline CDR1 is SGHRS and CDR2 is YFSETQ. The length of the CDR3 is 16 residues. The CDR3 bases are TGCGCCAGCAGCGGGGTGGGGAGCTCCTATAATTCACCCCTCCACTTT. Protein sequence: CASSGVGSSYNSPLHF.

The chain joins TRBV2 to TRBJ2-5, with D perhaps TRBD1 or TRBD2 (5 bases each). Germline lookup yields CDR1 SNHLY and CDR2 FYNNEI. V dropped 5 bases and J dropped 3 bases, with 13 bases sitting between them. The CDR3 consists of 14 residues. DNA of the CDR3: TGTGCCAGCAGTTTCTCCGGGACCGAAGAGACCCAGTACTTC. Protein: CASSFSGTEETQYF.